These 30 T cell receptor beta chains originate from one sample sequenced in a study of blood T cell repertoires in COVID-19. TCRdb's table, derived via immunoSEQ multiplex PCR, lists solely in-frame clones and lacks some. The sample shows approximately 200,000 clones, around 90% of them seen only once. The source material was peripheral blood. Receptors were obtained from a young man with active or convalescent COVID-19.

The chain recombines TRBV18 with TRBJ2-7; 12 nucleotides agree with TRBD2. The CDR3 consists of 16 residues. Unmatched junction bases numbered 8, after V lost 3 bases and J lost 5 bases. The germline gives CDR1 KGHSH, CDR2 LQKENI. Here the CDR3 DNA reads TGTGCCAGCTCACCTTCCGGACTAGCGGGACCGGACGAGCAGTACTTC. Translated: CASSPSGLAGPDEQYF.

The chain employs TRBV28 and TRBJ2-7; 10 nucleotides agree with TRBD1. CDR3 size: 14 residues. Germline V gene sequence: CDR1 MDHEN, CDR2 SYDVKM. The junction had 5 bases not matched to a gene; V was cut back by 5 bases and J by 4 bases. CDR3 protein: CASSVGTGEYEQYF. In DNA form, the CDR3 reads TGTGCCAGCAGTGTTGGGACAGGGGAATACGAGCAGTACTTC.

The gene calls are TRBV4-1 and TRBJ2-6; 10 bases map to TRBD2. The CDR3 totals 20 residues. Germline CDR1 is MGHRA and CDR2 is YSYEKL. The V segment lost 1 base and the J segment 0 bases; nucleotides outside the gene matches: 9. Here the CDR3 reads CASSQAPAGGPGSGANVLTF. In nucleotides, the CDR3 is TGCGCCAGCAGCCAAGCTCCAGCGGGAGGGCCGGGCTCTGGGGCCAACGTCCTGACTTTC.

The chain carries TRBV13 and TRBJ1-1; no firm D call. The CDR3 extends over 15 amino acids. Germline-derived CDR1 and CDR2 are PRHDT and FYEKMQ (reference sequence). The V and J ends lost 0 bases and 3 bases respectively, with 11 bases between them. The CDR3: CASSLGHGAYTEAFF. Written as DNA, the CDR3 is TGTGCCAGCAGCTTAGGGCACGGAGCCTACACTGAAGCTTTCTTT.

This sequence joins TRBV28 and TRBJ1-2, with unresolved D. V was trimmed by 1 base and J by 8 bases, leaving 17 bases between them. The V gene's germline CDR1 is MDHEN and CDR2 SYDVKM. The CDR3 has 15 residues. The CDR3 DNA sequence: TGTGCCAGCAGTTTATTTTTTGATACTCTCCGGGGCTACACCTTC. It codes for CASSLFFDTLRGYTF.

V and J are TRBV19 and TRBJ1-1, with 7 bases aligning to TRBD1. Germline CDR1 reads LNHDA; CDR2 reads SQIVND (reference sequence). V shed 3 bases, J shed 4 bases, and the junction held 2 bases outside the gene matches. The CDR3 contains 13 residues. DNA for the CDR3: TGTGCCAGTAGTATTCCAGGGGGCACTGAAGCTTTCTTT. This translates into CASSIPGGTEAFF.

This chain joins TRBV6-5 and TRBJ2-4; weak D call: TRBD2 (6 bases). The CDR3 is made up of 15 amino acids. CDR1 is MNHEY and CDR2 is SVGAGI in the germline V gene. The germline V and J ends were trimmed by 2 bases and 6 bases, with 14 bases remaining between them. The CDR3 is CASSYRDFPRNIQYF. The CDR3 DNA reads TGTGCCAGCAGTTACAGGGACTTCCCCAGAAACATTCAGTACTTC.

V and J are TRBV2 and TRBJ1-1; 7 bases match TRBD1. Germline V gene sequence: CDR1 SNHLY, CDR2 FYNNEI. This CDR3 contains 13 residues. The CDR3 is CADRWGVNTEAFF. CDR3 nucleotides: TGTGCGGACAGGTGGGGAGTGAACACTGAAGCTTTCTTT.

The genes are TRBV29-1 and TRBJ2-3, with TRBD1 matching 8 bases. Germline trimming cut 6 bases from V and 1 base from J; bases unmatched to any gene: 3. CDR1 SQVTM and CDR2 ANQGSEA come from the germline V gene. This CDR3 region has 13 residues. The CDR3 sequence: CSVPGQGTDTQYF. Here the CDR3 DNA reads TGCAGCGTGCCGGGACAGGGCACAGATACGCAGTATTTT.

This chain connects TRBV5-1 to TRBJ2-5; 7 bases fit TRBD2. Germline V lookup: CDR1 SGHRS, CDR2 YFSETQ. CDR3 length equals 17 residues. J was trimmed by 2 bases and V by 0 bases; bases with no gene match: 10. The chain's CDR3 is CASSLGGRAGKQETQYF. The CDR3 DNA reads as TGCGCCAGCAGCTTGGGGGGTCGAGCGGGGAAACAAGAGACCCAGTACTTC. The full variable domain, rest sourced from reference TRBV5-1 and TRBJ2-5, is KAGVTQTPRYLIKTRGQQVTLSCSPISGHRSVSWYQQTPGQGLQFLFEYFSETQRNKGNFPGRFSGRQFSNSRSEMNVSTLELGDSALYLCASSLGGRAGKQETQYFGPGTRLLVL.

The rearrangement links TRBV4-3 to TRBJ2-7, with 7 positions matching TRBD1. Trimming took 1 base from V and 1 from J; bases not matched to a gene: 7. The CDR3 totals 16 residues. Germline-derived CDR1 and CDR2 are LGHNA and YSLEER. The CDR3 region has the DNA TGCGCCAGCAGCCAAGGACTCCGGGACAGATCCTACGAGCAGTACTTC. Translation: CASSQGLRDRSYEQYF.

The chain recombines TRBV12-3 or TRBV12-4 with TRBJ2-7; 9 nucleotides align to TRBD2. J was trimmed by 3 bases and V by 6 bases; bases with no gene match: 3. This CDR3 contains 13 residues. For the CDR3, the DNA is TGTGCCAGCAGGGCTAGCGGGGTCTACGAGCAGTACTTC. Translation: CASRASGVYEQYF.

The V gene is TRBV5-1, the J gene TRBJ1-1; a weak D match, TRBD1 (5 bases). The CDR3 is 19 amino acids. Germline V gene data show CDR1 as SGHRS and CDR2 as YFSETQ. The ends were cut back, 3 bases at V and 5 bases at J, with 29 bases in the middle. Here the CDR3 DNA reads TGCGCCAGCAGCTCGGGGGTAGAGGGTCGGAATATTTTGTTAACTGAAGCTTTCTTT. This encodes CASSSGVEGRNILLTEAFF.

This clone was seen once. The rearrangement uses TRBV10-3 and TRBJ2-1, with 10 nucleotides matching TRBD2. The germline gives CDR1 ENHRY, CDR2 SYGVKD. V lost 6 bases to trimming and J lost 5 bases; unmatched junction nucleotides: 1. This CDR3 has 13 residues. The CDR3: CAISGLADNEQFF. For the CDR3, the DNA is TGTGCCATCAGCGGACTAGCGGACAATGAGCAGTTCTTC.

The chain joins TRBV6-5 to TRBJ1-1, with 8 bases fitting TRBD1. The CDR3 is 12 residues long. The germline gives CDR1 MNHEY, CDR2 SVGAGI. CDR3 residues: CGVGQGNTEAFF. The CDR3, as DNA: TGTGGGGTAGGACAGGGGAACACTGAAGCTTTCTTT.

The chain uses TRBV27 and TRBJ1-4; 7 bases line up with TRBD1. J gave up 5 bases and V 4 bases, and 4 bases lay outside the gene matches. CDR3 length: 14 amino acids. The germline V gene has CDR1 MNHEY and CDR2 SMNVEV (reference sequence). CDR3 in amino acids: CASSSGQSNEKLFF. The CDR3 DNA follows: TGTGCCAGCAGTTCGGGACAGTCGAATGAAAAACTGTTTTTT.

The CDR3 protein is CASSPTGVMNTEAFF. The CDR3 coding sequence is TGCGCCAGCAGCCCGACAGGGGTGATGAACACTGAAGCTTTCTTT. The V gene is TRBV5-1, the J gene TRBJ1-1; TRBD1 matches 8 bases. Germline CDR1 is SGHRS and CDR2 is YFSETQ. This CDR3 is built from 15 residues. With 4 bases clipped from V and 0 bases from J, the junction kept 5 bases outside the gene matches.

The chain uses TRBV7-9 and TRBJ1-4; 8 bases match TRBD1. Germline CDR1 reads SEHNR; CDR2 reads FQNEAQ (reference sequence). Trimming at V came to 4 bases and at J to 7 bases, leaving 11 bases not matched to a gene. The CDR3 sequence is 16 residues long. The CDR3 is CASSSDQTGVAEKLFF. DNA of the CDR3: TGTGCCAGCAGCTCCGACCAGACAGGGGTAGCTGAAAAACTGTTTTTT.

The chain recombines TRBV6-2 or TRBV6-3 with TRBJ2-7, with D perhaps TRBD1 (6 bases). V was clipped by 4 bases and J by 2 bases, with 9 bases between them. The CDR3 is made up of 13 amino acids. Germline CDR1 MNHEY, CDR2 SVGEGT. The CDR3 DNA sequence: TGTGCCAGCAGTTGGGGACATGCCTACGAGCAGTACTTC. Translating it yields CASSWGHAYEQYF.

J is TRBJ1-5 and V is TRBV2; unclear D gene. This CDR3 is 15 amino acids long. Germline assignment: CDR1 SNHLY and CDR2 FYNNEI. Between the trimmed V and J ends, which lost 8 bases and 1 base, there was a span of 15 bases. The CDR3 nucleotides are TGTGCCAGCCAAACGGGGATGAGAAGCAATCAGCCCCAGCATTTT. Translation gives CASQTGMRSNQPQHF.

The chain combines TRBV7-8 with TRBJ1-4; 7 bases line up with TRBD1. The CDR3 length is 14 residues. CDR1 SGHVS and CDR2 FQNEAQ come from the germline V gene. Losses at the gene ends were 5 bases for V and 6 bases for J; bases not matched to a gene: 6. CDR3 sequence reads: CASSERTGHEKLFF. The CDR3 nucleotides are TGTGCCAGCAGCGAAAGGACAGGACATGAAAAACTGTTTTTT.

In DNA, the CDR3 is TGTGCCAGCAGCGAATCAGGGGGTCCAGAGACCCAGTACTTC. This sequence encodes CASSESGGPETQYF. The V call is TRBV7-3, the J call TRBJ2-5; TRBD1 matches 7 bases. The CDR3 is made up of 14 amino acids. The germline CDR1 and CDR2 sequences are SGHTA and FQGTGA. Trimming took 5 bases from V and 4 from J; bases not matched to a gene: 7.

In regard to this clone: One end of the junction does not line up with germline, which may come from a read error. J is TRBJ2-7 and V is TRBV5-1; 11 bases are a match to TRBD1. This CDR3 is built from 12 residues. Germline CDR1 SGHRS, CDR2 YFSETQ. The DNA for the CDR3 is TGCGCCAGCAGCTTGGACGGGGACAGGGGGATCTTC. Residues: CASSLDGDRGIF.

This chain joins TRBV5-1 and TRBJ1-4; a weak D match, TRBD1 (6 bases). V lost 4 bases to trimming and J lost 4 bases, with 11 bases between them. The CDR3 sequence is 14 residues long. The germline CDR1 and CDR2 sequences are SGHRS and YFSETQ. CDR3 nucleotides: TGCGCCAGCAGCGATGGACAGCTTAATGAAAAACTGTTTTTT. It translates to CASSDGQLNEKLFF.

The gene calls are TRBV6-5 and TRBJ1-3; TRBD1 might be the D (6 bases). Germline V gives CDR1 MNHEY, CDR2 SVGAGI. V shed 2 bases and J shed 0 bases, with 11 bases lying between them. This CDR3 has 16 residues. The CDR3 sequence is CASSYGTGTSGNTIYF. Here the CDR3 DNA reads TGTGCCAGCAGTTACGGTACAGGGACCTCTGGAAACACCATATATTTT.

The chain joins TRBV18 to TRBJ2-1; 10 bases line up with TRBD2. The CDR3 consists of 20 residues. The junction had 17 bases not matched to a gene; V was cut back by 2 bases and J by 4 bases. Germline lookup yields CDR1 KGHSH and CDR2 LQKENI. The CDR3 loop is CASSPFNRLAGSGRYNEQFF. The CDR3 DNA is TGTGCCAGCTCACCATTTAATCGACTAGCGGGTTCGGGTCGGTACAATGAGCAGTTCTTC. The variable domain in full, completed from reference TRBV18 and TRBJ2-1, reads NAGVMQNPRHLVRRRGQEARLRCSPMKGHSHVYWYRQLPEEGLKFMVYLQKENIIDESGMPKERFSAEFPKEGPSILRIQQVVRGDSAAYFCASSPFNRLAGSGRYNEQFFGPGTRLTVL.

The chain couples TRBV18 to TRBJ1-2; D unresolved. Trimming took 1 base from V and 7 from J, leaving 16 bases between them. Germline CDR1 and CDR2: KGHSH and LQKENI. The CDR3 is made up of 15 amino acids. CDR3: CASSPQSNERSGYTF. CDR3 in DNA: TGTGCCAGCTCACCACAGAGCAACGAACGTTCTGGCTACACCTTC.

V is TRBV11-2 and J is TRBJ2-3; D gene ambiguous. From germline, CDR1 is SGHAT and CDR2 FQNNGV. CDR3 length: 15 residues. V was clipped by 2 bases and J by 6 bases, with 15 bases between them. In nucleotides, the CDR3 is TGTGCCAGCAGCTTAACGGAGTTGCGCGGCGATACGCAGTATTTT. It is translated as CASSLTELRGDTQYF.

The V gene is TRBV19, the J gene TRBJ2-1; 8 nucleotides line up with TRBD2. Trimming took 1 base from V and 3 from J; bases not matched to a gene: 8. Germline V gene lookup returns CDR1 LNHDA and CDR2 SQIVND (reference sequence). This CDR3 contains 17 residues. CDR3 bases: TGTGCCAGTAGTATAGTAGGAGTAGCGGGAATCTACAATGAGCAGTTCTTC. Protein: CASSIVGVAGIYNEQFF.

V and J are TRBV18 and TRBJ1-1, with 10 nucleotides matching TRBD1. V dropped 3 bases and J dropped 5; count of bases not matched to a gene: 9. This CDR3 comprises 16 residues. CDR1 KGHSH and CDR2 LQKENI come from the germline V gene. The CDR3 DNA sequence: TGTGCCAGCTCACCTCTGGGACAGGGGCTTCATACTGAAGCTTTCTTT. Translated, it gives CASSPLGQGLHTEAFF.